This is a list of T cell receptor beta chains from one sample in a study of OX40 agonist ivuxolimab in advanced cancers. TCRdb keeps only in-frame clones here, not all; method: immunoSEQ multiplex PCR. The sample lists about 100,000 clones, less than 85% seen once, with roughly 5.4% in the top ten. This specimen consisted of CD4+ or CD8+ T cells sorted from blood, obtained in a trial of the OX40 agonist ivuxolimab. These receptors originate from an adult with an advanced solid tumor such as melanoma, head and neck, liver or kidney cancer. Each CDR3 is given with its conserved first and last residue. The D gene is left open where the match is weak. The size entry is marked missing in some rows and otherwise reads once, few, many or a size class.

.	TRBJ2-3	TRBV9	.	TGTGCCAGCAGCCCCCGGGACTTAAGCACAGATACGCAGTATTTT	CASSPRDLSTDTQYF
.	TRBJ2-1	TRBV5-1	.	TGCTCGACGGGGGTCGATGAGCAGTTCTTC	CSTGVDEQFF
.	TRBJ1-1	TRBV29-1	TRBD1	TGCAGCGCCGGACAGGGGTCGAACACTGAAGCTTTCTTT	CSAGQGSNTEAFF
few	TRBJ2-7	TRBV19	.	TGTGCCAGTAGTGAGGACGGCTACGAGCAGTACTTC	CASSEDGYEQYF
once	TRBJ2-7	TRBV6-5	TRBD1	TGTGCCAGCAGTTACTCCACAGGGGAAATGTACTACGAGCAGTACTTC	CASSYSTGEMYYEQYF
.	TRBJ1-3	TRBV6-5	TRBD1	TGTGCCAGCAGTTACCGGTCAGGGGGAACTGGAAACACCATATATTTT	CASSYRSGGTGNTIYF
.	TRBJ1-3	TRBV30	.	TGTGCCTCCCAGGGGCAGCTCTCTGGAAACACCATATATTTT	CASQGQLSGNTIYF
.	TRBJ1-1	TRBV2	.	TGTGCCAGCAAGAGCGGCGGGGGATGGGAAGCTTTCTTT	CASKSGGGWEAFF
.	TRBJ2-7	TRBV19	.	TGTGCCAGTAGTCGGCAGGGAAACTCCTACGAGCAGTACTTC	CASSRQGNSYEQYF
.	TRBJ1-4	TRBV5-8	.	TGTGCCAGCAGCTTGGTCGGACCCCATACAACTAATGAAAAACTGTTTTTT	CASSLVGPHTTNEKLFF
once	TRBJ2-7	TRBV6-1	TRBD1	TGTGCCAGCAGTAGGGACAGGGGATACTCCTACGAGCAGTACTTC	CASSRDRGYSYEQYF
.	TRBJ1-1	TRBV30	.	TGTGCCTGGAGTGATGGGTCAGAAGGGCGCACTGAAGCTTTCTTT	CAWSDGSEGRTEAFF
.	TRBJ2-3	TRBV4-1	.	TGCGCCAGCAGCCGGAGAAGCGACAGCCTGAGCACAGATACGCAGTATTTT	CASSRRSDSLSTDTQYF
.	TRBJ1-1	TRBV30	TRBD1	TGTGCCTGTCATACGGGACAGGGCCATGGGAACACTGAAGCTTTCTTT	CACHTGQGHGNTEAFF
.	TRBJ2-7	TRBV5-1	.	TGCGCCAGCAGCTTGGCAGGGACCTACGAGCAGTACTTC	CASSLAGTYEQYF
.	TRBJ1-2	TRBV2	TRBD1	TGTGCCAGCAGTTTGACAGGGGGCGACGGCTACACCTTC	CASSLTGGDGYTF
.	TRBJ2-2	TRBV6-5	.	TGTGCCAGCAGTACATCCGGGGAGCTGTTTTTT	CASSTSGELFF
once	TRBJ2-7	TRBV7-2	TRBD1	TGTGCCAGCAGCTTAGGGTGGACAGGCTACGAGCAGTACTTC	CASSLGWTGYEQYF
.	TRBJ2-7	TRBV19	.	TGTGCCACGCAATCGGGCCTAAGCTCCTACGAGCAGTACTTC	CATQSGLSSYEQYF
.	TRBJ1-4	TRBV30	.	TGTGCCTGGAGTCGGGGAGGGGGGGACGAAAAACTGTTTTTT	CAWSRGGGDEKLFF
once	TRBJ2-3	TRBV7-9	TRBD1	TGTGCCAGCAGCTTAGAATGGGATCGACAGGGACCAGATACGCAGTATTTT	CASSLEWDRQGPDTQYF
.	TRBJ2-3	TRBV6-1	.	TGTGCCAGCAGTGAAGGTTCGGTCCGCACAGATACGCAGTATTTT	CASSEGSVRTDTQYF
.	TRBJ1-2	TRBV6-1	.	TGTGCCAGCAGTGAAAACGGATCCTATGGCTACACCTTC	CASSENGSYGYTF